This record concerns one T cell receptor beta chain sequence. These data belong to a study of long-term antiretroviral therapy in people with HIV. Sequencing used immunoSEQ v3.0 at survey level. The assay was immunoSEQ multiplex PCR, and TCRdb's table has in-frame clones only and misses some. The data show approximately 6,400 clones, roughly 80% seen once. With 3 bases clipped from V and 7 bases from J, the junction kept 5 bases outside the gene matches. The CDR3 extends over 14 amino acids. Per the germline V gene, CDR1 is SEHNR and CDR2 is FQNEAQ (reference sequence). This clonotype originated in a man between 40 and 49 years old with HIV. This sample comprised unsorted PBMCs, obtained 0.5 years before starting antiretroviral therapy. V and J are TRBV7-9 and TRBJ2-1; 8 nucleotides align to TRBD1. In nucleotides, the CDR3 is TGTGCCAGCAGCTTGACAGGGGTGGAGAATGAGCAGTTCTTC. It encodes CASSLTGVENEQFF. Drawing the rest from reference TRBV7-9 and TRBJ2-1, the complete variable domain is DTGVSQNPRHKITKRGQNVTFRCDPISEHNRLYWYRQTLGQGPEFLTYFQNEAQLEKSRLLSDRFSAERPKGSFSTLEIQRTEQGDSAMYLCASSLTGVENEQFFGPGTRLTVL.